This T cell receptor (beta chain) was sequenced during a study of Graves' ophthalmopathy and Graves' hyperthyroidism. Study overall: No treatment had been given when peripheral blood was collected at initial diagnosis.

Comment on this clonotype: One junction end does not reproduce the germline sequence, and a read error may be involved.

Amplification of the TCR beta CDR3 regions used RNA transcripts (as template). HTBI primers were used in a first-round RT-PCR, which preceded a second-round multiplex PCR. A single record per CDR3 protein comes from TCRdb applying MiXCR to the multiplex PCR reads. The sample includes 650,000 to 900,000 distinct CDR3 sequences, roughly two fifths of them seen just once. Sequencing was done on a sample of peripheral blood. The receptor's source is an adult man with Graves' ophthalmopathy.

The CDR3 sequence is CAASSQGTGGYEQYF. For the CDR3, the DNA is TGTGCCGCCAGCAGCCAAGGGACAGGGGGCTACGAGCAGTACTTT. The V call is TRBV15, the J call TRBJ2-7; TRBD1 aligns across 12 bases. The CDR3 spans 15 residues. Germline V gene sequence: CDR1 LNHNV, CDR2 YYDKDF (reference sequence).